The rows below give T cell receptor beta chains drawn from one sample of a study of blood T cells in healthy people across ages. TCRdb re-analysed the 5' RACE reads in MiXCR, keeping a single row per CDR3 protein. The sample gives approximately 780,000 distinct CDR3 sequences, around a quarter of which show up once; about 3% is in the top ten. These data were also reused for a study on T cells of mothers and their children.

Sequenced: blood. These receptors originate from a boy aged 5-17 years in good health. The CDR3 runs from the conserved cysteine through the conserved F or W. Fields, in order: CDR3 length, clone size, D gene, J gene, V gene, CDR3 DNA, CDR3 protein. A D gene is named only where the DNA matches it firmly. Clone sizes are given selectively: once, few, many, or a class where the clone is expanded.

len: 16; abundance: -; d_gene: -; j_gene: TRBJ2-2; v_gene: TRBV9; CDR3nt: TGTGCCAGCAGCGTAGACGATAGCGGATACACCGGGGAGCTGTTTTTT; CDR3aa: CASSVDDSGYTGELFF
len: 16; abundance: -; d_gene: -; j_gene: TRBJ1-6; v_gene: TRBV6-1; CDR3nt: TGTGCCAGCAGAGTTGGGGGGGGGTATGGAGAATCACCCCTCCACTTT; CDR3aa: CASRVGGGYGESPLHF
len: 14; abundance: once; d_gene: TRBD1; j_gene: TRBJ1-2; v_gene: TRBV12-3/TRBV12-4; CDR3nt: TGTGCCAGCAGCCCAACCACAGGGGGCTCTCGCTACACCTTC; CDR3aa: CASSPTTGGSRYTF
len: 15; abundance: -; d_gene: TRBD1; j_gene: TRBJ1-2; v_gene: TRBV28; CDR3nt: TGTGCCAGCAGTTTACAGGGGGCACTCAACCCTGGCTACACCTTC; CDR3aa: CASSLQGALNPGYTF
len: 14; abundance: -; d_gene: TRBD1; j_gene: TRBJ1-1; v_gene: TRBV12-3/TRBV12-4; CDR3nt: TGTGCCAGCAGTCCCGGGACAGGGCCCGAGGGAGCTTTCTTT; CDR3aa: CASSPGTGPEGAFF
len: 12; abundance: -; d_gene: -; j_gene: TRBJ2-5; v_gene: TRBV10-2; CDR3nt: TGCGCCAGCAGTGAACAGCAAGAGACCCAGTACTTC; CDR3aa: CASSEQQETQYF
len: 14; abundance: -; d_gene: -; j_gene: TRBJ1-1; v_gene: TRBV3-1; CDR3nt: TGTGCCAGCAGCCTCGGGGGAACAGTTACTGAGGTTTTCTTT; CDR3aa: CASSLGGTVTEVFF
len: 18; abundance: few; d_gene: TRBD1; j_gene: TRBJ2-7; v_gene: TRBV10-3; CDR3nt: TGTGCCATCAGTGAGTCGGGGGACAGGGGGCGCCCCCCTTACGAGCAGTACTTC; CDR3aa: CAISESGDRGRPPYEQYF
len: 15; abundance: -; d_gene: -; j_gene: TRBJ1-1; v_gene: TRBV4-1; CDR3nt: TGCGCCAGCAGCCAAGAGGCAGCTCAGGACACTGAAGCTTTCTTT; CDR3aa: CASSQEAAQDTEAFF
len: 14; abundance: -; d_gene: TRBD1; j_gene: TRBJ1-1; v_gene: TRBV20-1; CDR3nt: TGCAGCGCGGAGACGGACAGGGAGGGCACTGAAGCTTTCTTT; CDR3aa: CSAETDREGTEAFF
len: 14; abundance: -; d_gene: -; j_gene: TRBJ1-1; v_gene: TRBV2; CDR3nt: TGTGCCAGCAGTGAGGTTTACAGCAACACTGAAGCTTTCTTT; CDR3aa: CASSEVYSNTEAFF
len: 13; abundance: -; d_gene: -; j_gene: TRBJ2-7; v_gene: TRBV21-1; CDR3nt: TGTGCCAGTTCCGACAGGGGGCTGTCCGAGCAGTACTTC; CDR3aa: CASSDRGLSEQYF
len: 14; abundance: -; d_gene: -; j_gene: TRBJ1-2; v_gene: TRBV5-1; CDR3nt: TGCGCCAGCAGCCGAGGAGGGACTGACTATGGCTACACCTTC; CDR3aa: CASSRGGTDYGYTF
len: 14; abundance: few; d_gene: -; j_gene: TRBJ2-3; v_gene: TRBV11-2; CDR3nt: TGTGCCAGCAGCTTTGAGTACACCACAGATACGCAGTATTTT; CDR3aa: CASSFEYTTDTQYF
len: 11; abundance: -; d_gene: -; j_gene: TRBJ1-1; v_gene: TRBV12-3/TRBV12-4; CDR3nt: TGTGCCATCCTCACGGCGGCTGAAGCTTTCTTT; CDR3aa: CAILTAAEAFF
len: 17; abundance: -; d_gene: TRBD2; j_gene: TRBJ2-1; v_gene: TRBV7-3; CDR3nt: TGTGCCAGCAGCCCACTAGCGGGGGGCGCCCCCTCCAATGAGCAGTTCTTC; CDR3aa: CASSPLAGGAPSNEQFF
len: 17; abundance: -; d_gene: -; j_gene: TRBJ1-1; v_gene: TRBV7-2; CDR3nt: TGTGCCAGCCGTTTAGGGGAGGGGGGGGGCAGGAACACTGAAGCTTTCTTT; CDR3aa: CASRLGEGGGRNTEAFF
len: 14; abundance: -; d_gene: -; j_gene: TRBJ2-7; v_gene: TRBV20-1; CDR3nt: TGCAGTGCTAGAAATACTTCAGGACGCTACGAGCAGTACTTC; CDR3aa: CSARNTSGRYEQYF
len: 14; abundance: many; d_gene: -; j_gene: TRBJ2-4; v_gene: TRBV25-1; CDR3nt: TGTGCCAGCAGTCCCAGGGGATACAAAAACATTCAGTACTTC; CDR3aa: CASSPRGYKNIQYF
len: 15; abundance: -; d_gene: -; j_gene: TRBJ2-1; v_gene: TRBV10-3; CDR3nt: TGTGCCATCAGTGGTGTCGTGGGGGGCCGGAATGAGCAGTTCTTC; CDR3aa: CAISGVVGGRNEQFF
len: 15; abundance: -; d_gene: TRBD2; j_gene: TRBJ2-5; v_gene: TRBV7-7; CDR3nt: TGTGCCAGCAGCGCCCTACTAGCGGGAGACGAGACCCAGTACTTC; CDR3aa: CASSALLAGDETQYF
len: 11; abundance: few; d_gene: -; j_gene: TRBJ2-5; v_gene: TRBV27; CDR3nt: TGTGCCAGCAGTCTTCGGCCAGCGCAGTACTTC; CDR3aa: CASSLRPAQYF
len: 12; abundance: few; d_gene: -; j_gene: TRBJ2-7; v_gene: TRBV28; CDR3nt: TGTGCCAGCAGCCTCGACAGGGAGGGGCAGTACTTC; CDR3aa: CASSLDREGQYF
len: 16; abundance: -; d_gene: -; j_gene: TRBJ2-3; v_gene: TRBV4-1; CDR3nt: TGCGCCAGCAGTCCAAGGGAACGGGGAGTCACAGATACGCAGTATTTT; CDR3aa: CASSPRERGVTDTQYF
len: 14; abundance: few; d_gene: TRBD1; j_gene: TRBJ1-5; v_gene: TRBV6-6; CDR3nt: TGTGCCGCCGGGACAGGAGCTAGCAATCAGCCCCAGCATTTT; CDR3aa: CAAGTGASNQPQHF
len: 12; abundance: -; d_gene: -; j_gene: TRBJ2-5; v_gene: TRBV20-1; CDR3nt: TGCAGTGCTAGAGTACAATCGGAGACCCAGTACTTC; CDR3aa: CSARVQSETQYF
len: 15; abundance: few; d_gene: TRBD1; j_gene: TRBJ1-1; v_gene: TRBV3-1; CDR3nt: TGTGCCAGCAGCCAAGCAGGGGGCAGGGACACTGAAGCTTTCTTT; CDR3aa: CASSQAGGRDTEAFF
len: 15; abundance: -; d_gene: TRBD2; j_gene: TRBJ2-3; v_gene: TRBV12-3/TRBV12-4; CDR3nt: TGTGCCAGCAGTTCGACCAGCGGGGGGCCAGATACGCAGTATTTT; CDR3aa: CASSSTSGGPDTQYF
len: 12; abundance: -; d_gene: -; j_gene: TRBJ2-3; v_gene: TRBV20-1; CDR3nt: TGCAGCGCCGTGGCGAGGGCAGATACGCAGTATTTT; CDR3aa: CSAVARADTQYF
len: 16; abundance: -; d_gene: TRBD1; j_gene: TRBJ2-7; v_gene: TRBV3-1; CDR3nt: TGTGCCAGCAGCGAGATGACAGGGCCTAGCTCCTACGAGCAGTACTTC; CDR3aa: CASSEMTGPSSYEQYF
len: 10; abundance: -; d_gene: TRBD2; j_gene: TRBJ2-1; v_gene: TRBV6-1; CDR3nt: TGTGCCGCCCCACAGCGGGGTCCGTTCTTC; CDR3aa: CAAPQRGPFF
len: 15; abundance: few; d_gene: -; j_gene: TRBJ1-1; v_gene: TRBV5-1; CDR3nt: TGCGCCAGCAGCTTGGGTATTACAGGTAACACTGAAGCTTTCTTT; CDR3aa: CASSLGITGNTEAFF
len: 15; abundance: -; d_gene: TRBD1; j_gene: TRBJ1-4; v_gene: TRBV5-1; CDR3nt: TGCGCCAGCAGCTTGGCCGGGACAGAAGGGGAAAAACTGTTTTTT; CDR3aa: CASSLAGTEGEKLFF
len: 15; abundance: -; d_gene: -; j_gene: TRBJ1-1; v_gene: TRBV2; CDR3nt: TGTGCCAGCAGGTTTGAGGGGCTTATTGTCACTGAAGCTTTCTTT; CDR3aa: CASRFEGLIVTEAFF
len: 17; abundance: -; d_gene: TRBD2; j_gene: TRBJ2-1; v_gene: TRBV18; CDR3nt: TGTGCCAGCTCACCCCGACTAGCGGGGGCCTCCCACAATGAGCAGTTCTTC; CDR3aa: CASSPRLAGASHNEQFF
len: 18; abundance: -; d_gene: TRBD1; j_gene: TRBJ1-4; v_gene: TRBV20-1; CDR3nt: TGCAGTGCCAGAGCCGGGACAGGGGTGCCTAATTCCCTGGAAAAACTGTTTTTT; CDR3aa: CSARAGTGVPNSLEKLFF
len: 12; abundance: few; d_gene: -; j_gene: TRBJ1-2; v_gene: TRBV20-1; CDR3nt: TGCAGTGCTAGAGAAAGTGGGGATGGCTACACCTTC; CDR3aa: CSARESGDGYTF
len: 15; abundance: -; d_gene: -; j_gene: TRBJ2-7; v_gene: TRBV7-6; CDR3nt: TGTGCCAGCAGCTTACGAGGGGCTCTGGCGAGCGAGCAGTACTTC; CDR3aa: CASSLRGALASEQYF
len: 17; abundance: few; d_gene: TRBD2; j_gene: TRBJ2-7; v_gene: TRBV3-1; CDR3nt: TGTGCCAGCAGCCAAGTTGGGACTAGCGCCAGGACCTACGAGCAGTACTTC; CDR3aa: CASSQVGTSARTYEQYF
len: 16; abundance: -; d_gene: TRBD1; j_gene: TRBJ1-2; v_gene: TRBV5-1; CDR3nt: TGCGCCAGCAGCCCCCCCCGACAGGGACCGAACTATGGCTACACCTTC; CDR3aa: CASSPPRQGPNYGYTF
len: 11; abundance: -; d_gene: -; j_gene: TRBJ1-2; v_gene: TRBV29-1; CDR3nt: TGCAGCGTTGTAGCGCACTATGGCTACACCTTC; CDR3aa: CSVVAHYGYTF
len: 16; abundance: -; d_gene: TRBD1; j_gene: TRBJ2-3; v_gene: TRBV7-6; CDR3nt: TGTGCCAGCAGCCCGTTAGACAGGGGGATGCCAGATACGCAGTATTTT; CDR3aa: CASSPLDRGMPDTQYF
len: 11; abundance: few; d_gene: -; j_gene: TRBJ1-1; v_gene: TRBV5-1; CDR3nt: TGCGCCAGCAGTGAAACAGGGGAAGCTTTCTTT; CDR3aa: CASSETGEAFF
len: 15; abundance: few; d_gene: -; j_gene: TRBJ1-4; v_gene: TRBV29-1; CDR3nt: TGCAGCGTTGAAGAAGGGCACCCAACTAATGAAAAACTGTTTTTT; CDR3aa: CSVEEGHPTNEKLFF
len: 17; abundance: -; d_gene: TRBD2; j_gene: TRBJ2-3; v_gene: TRBV20-1; CDR3nt: TGCAGTGCACTCCATAGCGGGGGGGATTCTAGCACAGATACGCAGTATTTT; CDR3aa: CSALHSGGDSSTDTQYF
len: 14; abundance: few; d_gene: -; j_gene: TRBJ2-7; v_gene: TRBV5-4; CDR3nt: TGTGCCAGCAGCTCCCTCCCAGGGTCCTACGAGCAGTACTTC; CDR3aa: CASSSLPGSYEQYF
len: 14; abundance: few; d_gene: TRBD2; j_gene: TRBJ2-5; v_gene: TRBV7-2; CDR3nt: TGTGCCAGCAGCTCTGCTAGCGGGGGACTGACCCAGTACTTC; CDR3aa: CASSSASGGLTQYF
len: 13; abundance: few; d_gene: TRBD1; j_gene: TRBJ2-7; v_gene: TRBV19; CDR3nt: TGTGCCAGTACCCTGAGGACAGGGGGAGAGCAGTACTTC; CDR3aa: CASTLRTGGEQYF
len: 15; abundance: once; d_gene: TRBD1; j_gene: TRBJ2-1; v_gene: TRBV7-9; CDR3nt: TGTGCCAGCAGCCCTCCGGGACAGGTTGTGGGTGAGCAGTTCTTC; CDR3aa: CASSPPGQVVGEQFF
len: 11; abundance: -; d_gene: -; j_gene: TRBJ1-1; v_gene: TRBV29-1; CDR3nt: TGCAGTGTATCCAGGGGCACTGAAGCTTTCTTT; CDR3aa: CSVSRGTEAFF
len: 14; abundance: -; d_gene: -; j_gene: TRBJ2-5; v_gene: TRBV4-1; CDR3nt: TGCGCCAGCAGCCAAGATCCGGCTCAAGAGACCCAGTACTTC; CDR3aa: CASSQDPAQETQYF
len: 15; abundance: few; d_gene: -; j_gene: TRBJ1-4; v_gene: TRBV5-1; CDR3nt: TGCGCCAGCAGCCAGTTTCCGGGATCGGATGAAAAACTGTTTTTT; CDR3aa: CASSQFPGSDEKLFF
len: 14; abundance: -; d_gene: -; j_gene: TRBJ2-2; v_gene: TRBV27; CDR3nt: TGTGCCAGCAGTTTAGCGGTGTCCACCGGGGAGCTGTTTTTT; CDR3aa: CASSLAVSTGELFF
len: 15; abundance: -; d_gene: -; j_gene: TRBJ1-4; v_gene: TRBV9; CDR3nt: TGTGCCAGCAGCGTAGGGGGGCGGATTAATGAAAAACTGTTTTTT; CDR3aa: CASSVGGRINEKLFF